This TCR beta chain was recovered during a study of cytomegalovirus exposure and HLA in healthy donors. Study-wide context: In terms of ancestry, the Caucasian-associated cluster contained 81% of the approximately 400 genotyped donors.

60 Vbeta and 13 Jbeta primers were used in PCR. Data came from immunoSEQ multiplex PCR; TCRdb stores just in-frame clones and leaves some out. Altogether fewer than 20,000 clones are present, about four fifths being singletons, with the ten largest covering around a fifth. About this clone itself: Its specificity is unknown.

Germline-derived CDR1 and CDR2 are GTSNPN and SVGIG (reference sequence). The CDR3 runs to 12 residues. The ends lost 3 bases at V and 5 bases at J; junction bases unmatched: 2. Overall study findings and caveats: Later on, analysis showed that most CMV-associated TCR beta chains appeared to be HLA-restricted.

The TCR was taken from a human donor in good health. Sequencing was carried out using PBMCs. V usage is TRBV30 and J usage is TRBJ1-2, with 8 bases identical to TRBD1. The DNA of the CDR3 is TGTGCCTGGAGGACAGGGGAGTATGGCTACACCTTC. This sequence encodes CAWRTGEYGYTF.